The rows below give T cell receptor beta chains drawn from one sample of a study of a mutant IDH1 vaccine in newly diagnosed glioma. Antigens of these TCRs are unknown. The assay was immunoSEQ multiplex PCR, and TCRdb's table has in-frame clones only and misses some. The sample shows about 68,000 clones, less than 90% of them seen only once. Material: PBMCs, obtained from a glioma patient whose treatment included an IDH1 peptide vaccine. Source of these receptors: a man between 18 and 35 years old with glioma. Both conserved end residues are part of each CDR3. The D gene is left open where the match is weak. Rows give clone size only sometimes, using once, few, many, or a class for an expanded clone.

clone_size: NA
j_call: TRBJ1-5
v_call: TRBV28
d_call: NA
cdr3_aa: CASSLRGGVSQPQHF
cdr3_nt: TGTGCCAGCAGTTTAAGGGGGGGGGTCAGTCAGCCCCAGCATTTT

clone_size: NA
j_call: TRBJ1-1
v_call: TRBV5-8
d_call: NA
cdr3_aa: CASSWDPWNTEAFF
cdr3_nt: TGTGCCAGCAGCTGGGACCCATGGAACACTGAAGCTTTCTTT

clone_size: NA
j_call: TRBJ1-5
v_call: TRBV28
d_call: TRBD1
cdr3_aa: CASSDDRARQPQHF
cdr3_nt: TGTGCCAGCAGTGATGACAGGGCTCGGCAGCCCCAGCATTTT

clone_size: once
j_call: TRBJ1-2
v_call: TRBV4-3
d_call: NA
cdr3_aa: CASSQDRLGRYGYTF
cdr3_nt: TGCGCCAGCAGCCAAGATCGACTTGGGCGTTATGGCTACACCTTC

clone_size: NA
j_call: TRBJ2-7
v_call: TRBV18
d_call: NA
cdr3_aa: CASSPSRGYEQYF
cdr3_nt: TGTGCCAGCTCACCCTCGCGCGGGTACGAGCAGTACTTC

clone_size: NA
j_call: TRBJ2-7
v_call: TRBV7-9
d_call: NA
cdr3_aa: CASSLQDYEQYF
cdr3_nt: TGTGCCAGCAGCTTACAGGACTACGAGCAGTACTTC

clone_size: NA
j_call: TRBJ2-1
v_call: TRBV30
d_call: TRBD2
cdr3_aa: CAWVGGLAGYNEQFF
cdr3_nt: TGTGCCTGGGTTGGTGGACTAGCAGGCTACAATGAGCAGTTCTTC

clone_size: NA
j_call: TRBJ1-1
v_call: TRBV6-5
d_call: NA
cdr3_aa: CASSSMNTEAFF
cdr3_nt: TGTGCCAGCAGCTCGATGAACACTGAAGCTTTCTTT

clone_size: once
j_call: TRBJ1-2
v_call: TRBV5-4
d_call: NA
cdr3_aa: CASRSRGSGYYGYTF
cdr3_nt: TGTGCCAGCAGGAGCCGGGGCAGCGGATACTATGGCTACACCTTC

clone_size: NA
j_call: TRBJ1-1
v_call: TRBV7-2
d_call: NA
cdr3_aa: CASSLAGGVNTEAFF
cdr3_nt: TGTGCCAGCAGCTTAGCCGGGGGGGTGAACACTGAAGCTTTCTTT

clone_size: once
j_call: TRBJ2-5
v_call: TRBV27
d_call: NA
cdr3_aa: CASRGGQPSGETQYF
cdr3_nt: TGTGCCAGCAGGGGGGGACAGCCATCCGGGGAGACCCAGTACTTC

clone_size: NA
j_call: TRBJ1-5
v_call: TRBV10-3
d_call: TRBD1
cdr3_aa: CAISPVRTGRGNQPQHF
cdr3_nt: TGTGCCATCAGTCCCGTAAGGACAGGGAGGGGCAATCAGCCCCAGCATTTT

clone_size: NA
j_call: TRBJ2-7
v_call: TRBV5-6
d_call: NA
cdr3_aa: CASSRWAYEQYF
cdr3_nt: TGTGCCAGCAGCAGGTGGGCCTACGAGCAGTACTTC

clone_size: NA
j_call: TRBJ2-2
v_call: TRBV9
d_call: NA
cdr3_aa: CASSAGGTGELFF
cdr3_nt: TGTGCCAGCAGCGCGGGTGGGACCGGGGAGCTGTTTTTT

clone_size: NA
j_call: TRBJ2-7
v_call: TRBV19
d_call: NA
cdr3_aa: CASSFTGTPTYEQYF
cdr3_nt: TGTGCCAGTAGTTTTACCGGGACACCAACCTACGAGCAGTACTTC

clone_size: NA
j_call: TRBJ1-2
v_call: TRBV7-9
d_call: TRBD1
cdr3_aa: CASSLGTGDGSGYTF
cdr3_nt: TGTGCCAGCAGCTTAGGGACAGGGGACGGAAGTGGCTACACCTTC

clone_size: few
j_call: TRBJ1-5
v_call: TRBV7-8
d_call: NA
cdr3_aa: CASSLGPRGGGQPQHF
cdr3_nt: TGTGCCAGCAGCTTAGGACCTCGGGGGGGAGGGCAGCCCCAGCATTTT

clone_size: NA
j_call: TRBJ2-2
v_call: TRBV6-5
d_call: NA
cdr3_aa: CASSITGNTGELFF
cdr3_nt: TGTGCCAGCAGTATCACAGGGAACACCGGGGAGCTGTTTTTT

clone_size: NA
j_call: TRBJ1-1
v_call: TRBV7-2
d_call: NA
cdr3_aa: CASSPPDTEAFF
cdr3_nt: TGTGCCAGCAGCCCCCCCGACACTGAAGCTTTCTTT

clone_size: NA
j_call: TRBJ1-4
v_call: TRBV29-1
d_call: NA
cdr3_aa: CSVLKQGRGEKLFF
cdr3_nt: TGCAGCGTCCTAAAACAGGGAAGGGGTGAAAAACTGTTTTTT

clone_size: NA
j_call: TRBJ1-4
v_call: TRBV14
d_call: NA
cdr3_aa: CASSSYNEKLFF
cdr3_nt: TGTGCCAGCAGCAGCTATAATGAAAAACTGTTTTTT

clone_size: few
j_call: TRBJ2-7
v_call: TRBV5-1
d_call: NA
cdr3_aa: CASSQISSYEQYF
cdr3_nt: TGCGCCAGCAGCCAAATTAGCTCCTACGAGCAGTACTTC

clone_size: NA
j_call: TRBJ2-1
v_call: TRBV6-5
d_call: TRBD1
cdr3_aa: CASSPGQGYNEQFF
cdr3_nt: TGTGCCAGCAGTCCGGGACAGGGTTACAATGAGCAGTTCTTC

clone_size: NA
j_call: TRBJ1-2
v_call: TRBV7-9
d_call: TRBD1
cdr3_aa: CASSSSLGQTNYGYTF
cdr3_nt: TGTGCCAGCAGCTCCTCCCTGGGACAGACTAACTATGGCTACACCTTC

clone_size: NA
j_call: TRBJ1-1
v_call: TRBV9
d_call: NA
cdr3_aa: CASSPRSGPGSTEAFF
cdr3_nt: TGTGCCAGCAGCCCCCGCTCAGGACCTGGGAGCACTGAAGCTTTCTTT

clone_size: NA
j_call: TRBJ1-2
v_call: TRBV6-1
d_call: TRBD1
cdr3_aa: CASSGRGTGAWGGYTF
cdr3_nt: TGTGCCAGCAGTGGGCGAGGGACAGGTGCGTGGGGTGGCTACACCTTC